Presented here are 32 T cell receptor beta chains from one specimen sequenced in a study of post-analysis software for immune sequencing data. TCR beta cDNA libraries included unique molecular identifiers. From the PCR reads, TCRdb called clonotypes with MiXCR, one entry per CDR3 protein. The table has 150,000 to 200,000 distinct CDR3 sequences, 30% seen once. Findings of the study overall: When patients were compared with controls, 4 or 5 TRBV segments were more frequent, TRBV5-6, TRBV5-1 and TRBV20-1 among them.

These receptors lack a known antigen. Specimen: blood. These receptors were collected from a girl aged 10 to 17 with multiple sclerosis.

The chain links TRBV12-3 or TRBV12-4 to TRBJ2-2; D is possibly TRBD1 (6 bases). V was clipped by 3 bases and J by 0 bases, with 11 bases between them. The CDR3 sequence is 16 residues long. This CDR3 is CASSLRQAANTGELFF. The DNA for the CDR3 is TGTGCCAGCAGTTTGCGACAGGCAGCGAACACCGGGGAGCTGTTTTTT.

As for this clonotype: The CDR3 end shows no conserved phenylalanine or tryptophan, and so a read error is likely. The rearrangement links TRBV3-1 to TRBJ2-1; D is uncertain. The V end lost 4 bases, the J end lost 4 bases, and 11 bases lay between the germline ends. Per germline, CDR1 LGHDT and CDR2 YNNKEL (reference sequence). The CDR3 loop spans 14 amino acids. The CDR3 nucleotides read TGTGCCAGCAGCCCGTCGGGTGGTTACAATGAGCAGTTCTTA. Amino acids: CASSPSGGYNEQFL.

This chain uses TRBV7-2 with TRBJ2-1; possibly TRBD2 for D (5 bases). The CDR3 loop spans 14 amino acids. Trimming cost V 5 bases and J 4 bases, with 12 bases left between them. Germline V gene lookup returns CDR1 SGHTA and CDR2 FQGNSA. In nucleotides, the CDR3 is TGTGCCAGCAGCCCCTCCCCGGGGTACAATGAGCAGTTCTTC. It encodes CASSPSPGYNEQFF.

The table lists this clonotype with many counts. CDR3 DNA sequence: TGTGCCAGCAGTTTGGATCGCGGGACCTACAATGAGCAGTTCTTC. Protein product: CASSLDRGTYNEQFF. V and J are TRBV12-3 or TRBV12-4 and TRBJ2-1, with a weak D call TRBD2 (6 bases). The CDR3 totals 15 residues. V shed 3 bases and J shed 2 bases, with 11 bases lying between them.

Points on this clonotype: A much larger clone sits a single nucleotide away, making a read error possible. The V and J genes are TRBV11-2 and TRBJ2-1; unclear D gene. Germline V gives CDR1 SGHAT, CDR2 FQNNGV. The CDR3 spans 16 residues. The CDR3 DNA is TGTGCCAACAGCTTAGATCTGGCCAGCTTCAACAATGAGCAGTTCTTC. Encoded protein: CANSLDLASFNNEQFF.

This clonotype was detected many times. This chain connects TRBV5-1 to TRBJ2-5; D unclear. CDR3 size: 15 residues. V was pared by 1 base and J by 2 bases, with 12 bases between. Germline values: CDR1 SGHRS, CDR2 YFSETQ. CDR3 protein: CASSLQNTEQETQYF. DNA of the CDR3: TGCGCCAGCAGCTTGCAGAACACGGAACAAGAGACCCAGTACTTC. Variable domain in full (rest from reference TRBV5-1 and TRBJ2-5): KAGVTQTPRYLIKTRGQQVTLSCSPISGHRSVSWYQQTPGQGLQFLFEYFSETQRNKGNFPGRFSGRQFSNSRSEMNVSTLELGDSALYLCASSLQNTEQETQYFGPGTRLLVL.

At least ten counts were recorded for this clonotype. The chain joins TRBV7-9 to TRBJ1-2; maybe TRBD1 (6 bases). The CDR3 runs to 19 residues. Germline CDR1 reads SEHNR; CDR2 reads FQNEAQ (reference sequence). V lost 5 bases, J lost 8 bases, and 33 bases lay in between. CDR3 region: CASSHRNREPDWRTEGYTF. Here the CDR3 DNA reads TGTGCCAGCAGCCACAGAAACAGGGAACCCGACTGGAGGACGGAAGGCTACACCTTC.

This clonotype was observed at least ten times. This chain links TRBV20-1 with TRBJ1-2, with a weak D call TRBD1 (5 bases). CDR3 length equals 14 residues. Trimming took off 5 bases at V and 1 base at J, with 14 bases between the two ends. Germline CDR1 reads DFQATT; CDR2 reads SNEGSKA (reference sequence). CDR3 nucleotide sequence: TGCAGTGCTGGGGGGGGGGAAAGTAACTATGGCTACACCTTC. Its translation is CSAGGGESNYGYTF.

This clonotype has a count of ten or more. V gene TRBV12-3 or TRBV12-4 combines with J gene TRBJ1-5; tentative D call: TRBD1 (6 bases). The CDR3 sequence is 15 residues long. The ends were cut back, 7 bases at V and 5 bases at J, with 18 bases in the middle. CDR3: CASTQTGRGDQPQHF. DNA of the CDR3: TGTGCCAGCACCCAGACAGGAAGAGGAGATCAGCCCCAGCATTTT.

Notes on this clonotype: Mismatch with germline at one junction end may stem from a read error. The rearrangement joins TRBV6-5 to TRBJ2-7; 9 nucleotides align to TRBD2. There are 15 residues in the CDR3. Germline V gives CDR1 MNHEY, CDR2 SVGAGI. The DNA for the CDR3 is TGTGCCGGCAGCCCTATTAGCGGGAGTCTCTACGAGCAGTACTTC. This codes for CAGSPISGSLYEQYF.

This clonotype came up many times. The rearrangement links TRBV27 to TRBJ2-7; no clear D gene. The CDR3 has 12 amino acids. CDR1 and CDR2 from the germline V gene are MNHEY and SMNVEV (reference sequence). The V gene lost 4 bases and the J gene lost 3 bases, with 7 bases spanning the gap. The CDR3 DNA reads as TGTGCCAGCAGTTCGAACGACTACGAGCAGTACTTC. Translating it yields CASSSNDYEQYF.

The genes are TRBV27 and TRBJ2-1, with TRBD2 matching over 10 bases. This CDR3 is 15 amino acids long. Germline loops: CDR1 MNHEY, CDR2 SMNVEV (reference sequence). After removal of 5 bases from V and 15 bases from J, the junction contained 16 bases not matched to a gene. DNA of the CDR3: TGTGCCAGCAGTCTTTTCAGCGGGAGGGCGGCCACCGGGTTCTTC. It translates to CASSLFSGRAATGFF.

As for this clonotype: A read error may produce the germline difference seen at one junction end. The chain recombines TRBV14 with TRBJ2-7; D is perhaps TRBD1 (6 bases). Germline V CDR1 and CDR2: SGHDN, FVKESK. The CDR3 contains 15 residues. For the CDR3, the DNA is TGTGCCAGCAGCCTCTCGGGACACAACTCCTACAAGCAGTACTTC. This sequence encodes CASSLSGHNSYKQYF.

This clonotype has just a few counts. At one end, the junction sequence differs from germline, possibly due to a read error. The CDR3 sequence is CASRQRLMNTGELFF. CDR3 bases: TGTGCCAGCCGCCAACGCCTAATGAACACCGGGGAGCTGTTTTTT. This chain joins TRBV3-1 and TRBJ2-2, with D unresolved. The CDR3 sequence is 15 residues long. Germline assignment: CDR1 LGHDT and CDR2 YNNKEL (reference sequence).

This clonotype was recorded at least ten times. The DNA of the CDR3 is TGTGCCAGCAGCCTCGACGGTTACAATGAGCAGTTCTTC. Protein: CASSLDGYNEQFF. The chain recombines TRBV4-2 with TRBJ2-1; no firm D call. Per germline, CDR1 LGHNA and CDR2 YNFKEQ. With 4 bases removed from V and 4 bases from J, the gap between germline ends came to 8 bases. The CDR3 extends over 13 amino acids.

In its sample, this clonotype was seen many times. The chain combines TRBV5-1 with TRBJ2-1; 11 positions agree with TRBD2. Unmatched junction bases numbered 9, after V lost 3 bases and J lost 7 bases. CDR3 length equals 16 residues. Germline CDR1 is SGHRS and CDR2 is YFSETQ. The DNA of the CDR3 is TGCGCCAGCAGCTCGTCTAGCGGGAGGCTTGTTAATGAGCAGTTCTTC. As protein: CASSSSSGRLVNEQFF.

This clonotype was seen ten or more times. The V call is TRBV24-1, the J call TRBJ2-7; D remains ambiguous. The germline gives CDR1 KGHDR, CDR2 SFDVKD. This CDR3 contains 12 residues. With 4 bases removed from V and 5 bases from J, the gap between germline ends came to 8 bases. This chain's CDR3 is CATSDRYDEQYF. CDR3 DNA sequence: TGTGCCACCAGTGACAGGTACGACGAGCAGTACTTC.

About this clonotype itself: Just one base apart from a much larger clone, this may be a read error. V usage is TRBV12-3 or TRBV12-4 and J usage is TRBJ2-7; D may correspond to TRBD1 or TRBD2 (5 bases each). This CDR3 contains 14 residues. The DNA of the CDR3 is TGTGCCTGCAGTCCCGGGACGAGCTCCTACGAGCAGTACTTC. Translating gives CACSPGTSSYEQYF.

Many counts were recorded for this clonotype. V gene TRBV7-6 combines with J gene TRBJ2-7; 11 nucleotides agree with TRBD2. The germline V gene encodes CDR1 SGHVS and CDR2 FNYEAQ. V dropped 1 base and J dropped 4; count of bases not matched to a gene: 12. The CDR3 contains 18 residues. The CDR3 DNA reads as TGTGCCAGCAGCTTAGAACTGGGTCGGGCTAGCGGGGGGTACGAGCAGTACTTC. Its protein is CASSLELGRASGGYEQYF.

This clonotype was found many times. This chain links TRBV11-2 with TRBJ2-3; D gene uncertain. The CDR3 covers 15 residues. CDR1 is SGHAT and CDR2 is FQNNGV in the germline V gene. V was trimmed by 8 bases and J by 0 bases, leaving 15 bases between them. CDR3 bases: TGTGCCAGCTCCAACGTGGTAATGAGCACAGATACGCAGTATTTT. Encoded protein: CASSNVVMSTDTQYF. The whole variable domain, filled in from reference TRBV11-2 and TRBJ2-3, reads EAGVAQSPRYKIIEKRQSVAFWCNPISGHATLYWYQQILGQGPKLLIQFQNNGVVDDSQLPKDRFSAERLKGVDSTLKIQPAKLEDSAVYLCASSNVVMSTDTQYFGPGTRLTVL.

This clonotype was found once. A junction boundary mismatches the germline segment, possibly from a read error. The chain uses TRBV12-3 or TRBV12-4 and TRBJ2-3; D ambiguous. The length of the CDR3 is 11 residues. CDR3 sequence: CASSKADVEYF. The CDR3 DNA is TGTGCCAGCAGCAAAGCAGATGTGGAATATTTC.

The chain employs TRBV5-1 and TRBJ1-1; D is unclear. The CDR3 contains 15 residues. Germline CDR1 reads SGHRS; CDR2 reads YFSETQ. Trimming cost V 6 bases and J 6 bases, with 21 bases left between them. CDR3 sequence reads: CASNLQDPGIAEAFF. The CDR3 coding sequence is TGCGCCAGCAATCTACAAGACCCGGGAATTGCTGAAGCTTTCTTT.

This clonotype was seen repeatedly, ten times or more. The DNA of the CDR3 is TGCAGCGTTGTGGAGGGATCTGGGGCCAACGTCCTGACTTTC. This sequence encodes CSVVEGSGANVLTF. The chain couples TRBV29-1 to TRBJ2-6, with D possibly matching TRBD2 (6 bases). CDR1 is SQVTM and CDR2 is ANQGSEA in the germline V gene. With 4 bases removed from V and 1 base from J, the gap between germline ends came to 8 bases. The CDR3 is 14 amino acids.

At least ten counts were recorded for this clonotype. This chain links TRBV29-1 with TRBJ2-3; a weak D match, TRBD2 (5 bases). CDR1 is SQVTM, CDR2 ANQGSEA, per germline. The CDR3 length is 14 residues. The V gene lost 3 bases and the J gene lost 2 bases, with 12 bases spanning the gap. Written as DNA, the CDR3 is TGCAGCGTTGATGAGGGAGCCCCCACAGATACGCAGTATTTT. As protein: CSVDEGAPTDTQYF.

This clonotype has a handful of counts. The rearrangement joins TRBV12-3 or TRBV12-4 to TRBJ1-1; D is unresolved. V was clipped by 1 base and J by 11 bases, with 20 bases between them. The CDR3 has 15 residues. The CDR3 loop reads CASSLVIDSPLGAFF. CDR3 nucleotide sequence: TGTGCCAGCAGTTTAGTTATTGACTCGCCTCTAGGGGCTTTCTTT.

The chain uses TRBV25-1 and TRBJ1-6; the D gene is possibly TRBD1 (6 bases). The germline V gene encodes CDR1 MGHDK and CDR2 SYGVNS. CDR3 size: 15 residues. The V and J ends lost 7 bases and 0 bases respectively, with 10 bases between them. CDR3 protein: CASNDRSSYNSPLHF. In DNA form, the CDR3 reads TGTGCCAGCAACGACAGGAGCTCCTATAATTCACCCCTCCACTTT.

This chain connects TRBV5-1 to TRBJ2-7; no definite D call. The CDR3 consists of 12 residues. V lost 2 bases to trimming and J lost 4 bases, with 7 bases between them. The germline V gene encodes CDR1 SGHRS and CDR2 YFSETQ. CDR3 DNA: TGCGCCAGCAGCTTCGGGCAGTACGAGCAGTACTTC. Its translation is CASSFGQYEQYF.

There are a few counts of this clonotype. This sequence joins TRBV6-5 and TRBJ1-5, with D unresolved. Germline V gene data show CDR1 as MNHEY and CDR2 as SVGAGI. The CDR3 loop spans 13 amino acids. The V end lost 6 bases, the J end lost 6 bases, and 12 bases lay between the germline ends. As DNA, the CDR3 is TGTGCCAGCAGACGTTCTGGAGTTCAGCCCCAGCATTTT. It translates to CASRRSGVQPQHF.

This chain joins TRBV29-1 and TRBJ1-2; TRBD1 might be the D (6 bases). The V gene's germline CDR1 is SQVTM and CDR2 ANQGSEA. With 2 bases removed from V and 3 bases from J, the gap between germline ends came to 7 bases. The CDR3 is 12 residues long. The CDR3 is CSVERTDYGYTF. Here the CDR3 DNA reads TGCAGCGTTGAAAGGACAGACTATGGCTACACCTTC.

The chain carries TRBV6-1 and TRBJ2-3; D might be TRBD1 or TRBD2, each matching 5 bases. CDR1 is MNHNS, CDR2 SASEGT, per germline. The CDR3 totals 15 residues. V shed 6 bases and J shed 10 bases, with 23 bases lying between them. The CDR3 DNA sequence: TGTGCCAGCAGCGATTTCGCCGGGATCACAGGTCCGCAGTATTTT. As protein: CASSDFAGITGPQYF.

The rearrangement uses TRBV28 and TRBJ2-3, with 7 positions matching TRBD2. Looked up from germline, CDR1 is MDHEN and CDR2 is SYDVKM. This CDR3 is 18 amino acids long. V lost 2 bases, J lost 9 bases, and 20 bases stayed unmatched. The CDR3 sequence is CASSLRSWGGDQKGTQYF. CDR3 nucleotide sequence: TGTGCCAGCAGTTTAAGGTCCTGGGGGGGGGATCAAAAAGGAACGCAGTATTTT.

At least ten counts were recorded for this clonotype. The chain combines TRBV6-5 with TRBJ2-5; no reliable D call. This CDR3 has 11 amino acids. Germline lookup yields CDR1 MNHEY and CDR2 SVGAGI. The germline V and J ends were trimmed by 5 bases and 2 bases, with 3 bases remaining between them. Written as DNA, the CDR3 is TGTGCCAGCAGTCGGCAAGAGACCCAGTACTTC. Protein: CASSRQETQYF.